This TCR beta chain was captured by sequencing in a study of persistence of HIV-infected CD4 T cells. The libraries were made with immunoSEQ version 4 in survey mode. Measured with immunoSEQ multiplex PCR; TCRdb has only the in-frame clones, and not every one. The repertoire has more than 15,000 clones, approximately 65% of them found once; the top ten carry 7% to 9%. Comments on this clone: Antigen specificity is unknown.

Stimulation used around 9.1 ug/mL lysate from CMV-infected fibroblasts. Sorting of responding CD4+ T cells relied on upregulated CD40 ligand together with CD69. The sample in question was CD4+ T cells sorted from PBMCs after approximately 20-hour stimulation, obtained from a patient who received antiretroviral therapy. The clonotype originates from an adult woman with HIV who was CMV-seropositive.

CDR3 amino acids: CSVPGTGRYEQYF. Written as DNA, the CDR3 is TGCAGCGTCCCCGGGACAGGGAGGTACGAGCAGTACTTC. V gene TRBV29-1 combines with J gene TRBJ2-7; 9 nucleotides align to TRBD1. With 6 bases clipped from V and 4 bases from J, the junction kept 7 bases outside the gene matches. Germline V CDR1 and CDR2: SQVTM, ANQGSEA. CDR3 length equals 13 residues.